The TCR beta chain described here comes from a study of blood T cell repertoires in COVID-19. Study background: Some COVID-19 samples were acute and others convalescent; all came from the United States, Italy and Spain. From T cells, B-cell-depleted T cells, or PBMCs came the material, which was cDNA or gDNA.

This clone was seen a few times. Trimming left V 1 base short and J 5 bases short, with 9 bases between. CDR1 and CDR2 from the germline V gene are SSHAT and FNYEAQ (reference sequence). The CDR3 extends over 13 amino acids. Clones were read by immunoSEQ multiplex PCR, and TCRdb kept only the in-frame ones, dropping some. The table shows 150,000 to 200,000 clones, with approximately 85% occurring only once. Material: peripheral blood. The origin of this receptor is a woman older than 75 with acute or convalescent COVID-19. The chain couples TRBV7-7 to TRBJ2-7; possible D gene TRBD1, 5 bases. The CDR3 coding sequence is TGTGCCAGCAGCTTAGAAAGGGGTGACGAGCAGTACTTC. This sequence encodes CASSLERGDEQYF.